Listed below are T cell receptor beta chains from one sample, sequenced in a study of T-cell memory formation after mild COVID-19. MiXCR was run by TCRdb on the 5' RACE reads, yielding one entry per CDR3 protein. The table records around 400,000 distinct CDR3 sequences, 20% to 30% of them present only once. The sample comprised PBMCs or a T cell subset sorted from them (not recorded which). The origin of the receptors is an adult woman who had mild COVID-19 (a few samples of this study predate the infection). Cell type and time point are not known. Each CDR3 is given without its conserved first and last residue.

TRBV7-2 ASSWTGSGGDTQY
TRBV12-3/TRBV12-4 ASSPQGQNYQPQH
TRBV15 ATSRDRTGRGYGYT
TRBV7-3 ASSVLAGATGELF
TRBV18 ASSEAGDPRYEQY
TRBV7-9 ASSYLTGLNTEAF
TRBV7-2 ASSLAVGRKGDTQY
TRBV11-2 ASSLARAGWGNEQF
TRBV6-5 ASSYDRGTAQETQY
TRBV18 ASSPPLAGGYNEQF
TRBV4-1 ASSKIPTDTQY
TRBV6-5 ASSFGGLGNTEAF
TRBV15 ATSREGSTQY
TRBV2 ASSARTGGGKLF
TRBV7-7 ASSLDRFQPQH
TRBV7-2 ASSLPFSGADTQY
TRBV29-1 SVTGGSTDTQY
TRBV7-9 ASSLELQTRETQY
TRBV12-3/TRBV12-4 ASSRKGGGYT
TRBV7-2 ASSFVGAAETQY
TRBV5-1 ASSLGIGTQNQPQH
TRBV7-6 ASSLEAQMNTGELF
TRBV12-3/TRBV12-4 ASSPPGVGSSLGEQF
TRBV7-6 ASSPPGLAGQEQY
TRBV7-2 ASQTEHNSPLH
TRBV20-1 SASNRASGESTDTQY
TRBV6-5 ASSSAGRGTRNTQY
TRBV11-2 ASSSTQGLGEQY
TRBV3-1 ASSQEGGPGSEQY
TRBV5-1 ASSGIRDRGGNTEAF
TRBV2 ASSYRLAGEGYNEQF
TRBV23-1 ASSPSRQYNEQF
TRBV7-9 ASSLMGTAYNEQF
TRBV7-3 ASSSLSGHYNEQF
TRBV3-1 ASSHQRASTDTQY
TRBV5-1 ASSSDSNYGYT
TRBV20-1 SAREGGGELF
TRBV11-2 ASSSRLAGVTDTQY
TRBV5-1 ASSLDAAATNTEAF
TRBV29-1 SVMGDRGMNTEAF
TRBV5-4 ASSLRREAYNEQF
TRBV20-1 SARVLAGATGYEQY
TRBV3-1 ASRPRGGSTEAF
TRBV9 ASSLGGADSSYEQY
TRBV12-3/TRBV12-4 ASRGRYSNQPQH
TRBV19 ASSSHYRSKLDQPQH
TRBV20-1 SARDSLAGEQF